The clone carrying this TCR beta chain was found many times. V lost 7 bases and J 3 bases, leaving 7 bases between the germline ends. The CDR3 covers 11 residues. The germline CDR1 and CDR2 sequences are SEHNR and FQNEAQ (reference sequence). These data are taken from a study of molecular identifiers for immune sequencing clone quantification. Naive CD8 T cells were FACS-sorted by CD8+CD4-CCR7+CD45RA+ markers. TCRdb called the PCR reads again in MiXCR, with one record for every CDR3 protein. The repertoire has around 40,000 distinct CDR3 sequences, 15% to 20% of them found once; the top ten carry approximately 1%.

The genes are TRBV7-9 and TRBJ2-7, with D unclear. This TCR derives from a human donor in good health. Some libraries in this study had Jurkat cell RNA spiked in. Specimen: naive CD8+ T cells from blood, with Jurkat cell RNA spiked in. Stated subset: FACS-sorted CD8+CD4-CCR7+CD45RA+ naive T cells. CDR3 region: CASTDGYEQYF. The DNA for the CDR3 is TGTGCCAGCACCGACGGCTACGAGCAGTACTTC.